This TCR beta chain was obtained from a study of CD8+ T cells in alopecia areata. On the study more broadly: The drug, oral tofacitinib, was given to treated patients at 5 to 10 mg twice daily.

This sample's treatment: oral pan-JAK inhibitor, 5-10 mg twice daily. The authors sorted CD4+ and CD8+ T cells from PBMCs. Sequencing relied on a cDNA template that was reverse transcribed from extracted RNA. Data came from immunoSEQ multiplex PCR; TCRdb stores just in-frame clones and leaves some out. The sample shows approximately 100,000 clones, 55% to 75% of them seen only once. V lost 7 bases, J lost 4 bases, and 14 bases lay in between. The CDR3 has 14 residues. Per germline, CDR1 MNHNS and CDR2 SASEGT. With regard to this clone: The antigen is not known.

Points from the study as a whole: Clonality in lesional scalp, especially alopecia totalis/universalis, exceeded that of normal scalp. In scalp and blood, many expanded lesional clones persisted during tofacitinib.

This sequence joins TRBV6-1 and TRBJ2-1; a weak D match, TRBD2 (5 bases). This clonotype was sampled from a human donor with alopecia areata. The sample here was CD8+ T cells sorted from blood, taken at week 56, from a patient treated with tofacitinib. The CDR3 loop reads CASISWQRYNEQFF. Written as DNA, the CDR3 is TGTGCCAGCATCTCGTGGCAGCGGTACAATGAGCAGTTCTTC.